Sequencing of this T cell receptor beta chain was carried out in a study of blood T cell repertoires in COVID-19. Study as a whole: Samples representing acute and convalescent COVID-19 were sourced from the United States, Italy and Spain.

Study processing details: Researchers report that nucleated cell counts were estimated from reference gene primer amplification. Using immunoSEQ multiplex PCR, the repertoire was profiled, and TCRdb retains in-frame clones only, with some absent. The V and J calls and the clone size are those of that table, but D and trimming were determined from the DNA. The sample comprises about 99,000 clones, 65% to 85% of which are singletons, and just under 2% rests with the top ten. Per the germline V gene, CDR1 is SGHTA and CDR2 is FQGNSA. This CDR3 comprises 16 residues. The V gene lost 6 bases and the J gene lost 0 bases, with 15 bases spanning the gap.

The sample comprised peripheral blood. V usage is TRBV7-2 and J usage is TRBJ1-3, with a weak D call TRBD1 (5 bases). The clonotype originates from a man between 65 and 85 years old with active or convalescent COVID-19. CDR3 sequence (DNA): TGTGCCAGCAGTCCCCAGGGATTGAGCTCTGGAAACACCATATATTTT. Translated: CASSPQGLSSGNTIYF.